One and the same sample provided the 31 T cell receptor beta chains below, sequenced in a study of cytomegalovirus exposure and HLA in healthy donors. The PCR ran on 60 Vbeta and 13 Jbeta primers. The data were produced by immunoSEQ multiplex PCR, yet TCRdb's version contains in-frame clones alone and is incomplete. The table records over 100,000 clones, 74% of them present only once. The sequencing input was PBMCs. The receptor set was obtained from a man aged 25 to 45 in good health and CMV-seropositive.

The genes are TRBV28 and TRBJ1-2; 7 nucleotides align to TRBD1. The germline gives CDR1 MDHEN, CDR2 SYDVKM. There are 15 residues in the CDR3. V trimming: 5 bases; J trimming: 6 bases; junction bases outside the gene matches: 12. The DNA for the CDR3 is TGTGCCAGCAGTACTATCCATACGGGACAGCATGGCTACACCTTC. Amino acids: CASSTIHTGQHGYTF.

Comment on this clone: Other nucleotide sequences from this sample produce the same CDR3. This sequence joins TRBV6-5 and TRBJ2-7, with TRBD1 as a possible D gene (5 bases). This CDR3 is built from 14 residues. Trimming stripped 0 bases from V and 2 bases from J, with 8 bases between. The V gene's germline CDR1 is MNHEY and CDR2 SVGAGI. CDR3 bases: TGTGCCAGCAGTTACTCTGGACAACCCTACGAGCAGTACTTC. Protein sequence: CASSYSGQPYEQYF.

The J gene is TRBJ2-3, the V gene TRBV10-3, with 12 bases that match TRBD2. The germline V gene encodes CDR1 ENHRY and CDR2 SYGVKD. V gave up 2 bases and J gave up 4 bases; unmatched junction bases: 10. The CDR3 extends over 18 amino acids. This CDR3 reads CAISEPTLAGGFADTQYF. CDR3 in DNA: TGTGCCATCAGTGAGCCTACTCTAGCGGGGGGGTTCGCAGATACGCAGTATTTT.

The chain has TRBV5-1 and TRBJ2-1; 8 bases are a match to TRBD1. This CDR3 has 16 amino acids. Trimming took 4 bases from V and 3 from J; bases not matched to a gene: 9. The germline gives CDR1 SGHRS, CDR2 YFSETQ. CDR3 coding DNA: TGCGCCAGCAGCCCAGGACAGGGAACCATCTACAATGAGCAGTTCTTC. Encoded protein: CASSPGQGTIYNEQFF.

The V and J genes are TRBV5-3 and TRBJ1-2; no clear D gene. TRBV5-3 is annotated as an ORF whose role is uncertain. The CDR3 is 15 amino acids. Trimming left V 0 bases short and J 4 bases short, with 13 bases between. As DNA, the CDR3 is TGTGCCAGAAGCTTGGCGCCTAAACCGGGCTATGGCTACACCTTC. Residues: CARSLAPKPGYGYTF.

The CDR3 nucleotides read TGTGCCAGCAGCACCCGACTAGCGGGGGGCGAAGAGACCCAGTACTTC. Translation gives CASSTRLAGGEETQYF. The rearrangement links TRBV7-2 to TRBJ2-5; the match to TRBD2 covers 13 bases. The germline V gene encodes CDR1 SGHTA and CDR2 FQGNSA. The V and J ends lost 5 bases and 3 bases, in that order; junction bases with no gene match: 6. There are 16 residues in the CDR3.

The rearrangement joins TRBV6-4 to TRBJ2-7; tentative D call: TRBD1 (6 bases). Germline V CDR1 and CDR2: MRHNA, SNTAGT. The length of the CDR3 is 14 residues. V lost 6 bases, J lost 3 bases, and 15 bases lay in between. CDR3 region: CASRNGTILYEQYF. Here the CDR3 DNA reads TGTGCCAGCAGGAACGGGACAATTCTCTACGAGCAGTACTTC.

The V call is TRBV5-1, the J call TRBJ1-5; D unresolved. Germline lookup yields CDR1 SGHRS and CDR2 YFSETQ. This CDR3 has 14 amino acids. Deletions cut 4 bases from V and 5 bases from J, with 13 bases between. CDR3 bases: TGCGCCAGCAGCCTGGACTCATTAGATCAGCCCCAGCATTTT. Residues: CASSLDSLDQPQHF.

The chain joins TRBV19 to TRBJ1-5, with D maybe TRBD1 (5 bases). Looked up from germline, CDR1 is LNHDA and CDR2 is SQIVND (reference sequence). The germline V and J ends were trimmed by 8 bases and 2 bases, with 13 bases remaining between them. This CDR3 has 14 residues. The chain's CDR3 is CASGAVERNQPQHF. DNA for the CDR3: TGTGCCAGTGGGGCGGTAGAACGCAATCAGCCCCAGCATTTT.

This clone was found once. The CDR3, as DNA: TGCGCCAGCAGCACCGGGACTAGCTACACAGATACGCAGTATTTT. Protein sequence: CASSTGTSYTDTQYF. The chain is built from TRBV5-1 and TRBJ2-3; 9 positions agree with TRBD2. CDR3 length equals 15 residues. V dropped 4 bases and J dropped 2; count of bases not matched to a gene: 5. Germline assignment: CDR1 SGHRS and CDR2 YFSETQ.

Here the CDR3 DNA reads TGTGCCAGCACCCTGGAGGACAGGGGAAACGAGCAGTACTTC. Translating gives CASTLEDRGNEQYF. V and J are TRBV2 and TRBJ2-7; TRBD1 aligns across 9 bases. From germline, CDR1 is SNHLY and CDR2 FYNNEI. V gave up 7 bases and J gave up 5 bases; unmatched junction bases: 9. The CDR3 is 14 amino acids.

The chain has TRBV7-2 and TRBJ2-3; D is unresolved. Trimming pared 0 bases from V and 1 base from J, leaving 11 bases between. In germline, CDR1 is SGHTA, CDR2 FQGNSA. This CDR3 has 16 amino acids. The CDR3 sequence: CASSLAVIIGTDTQYF. The CDR3 DNA reads as TGTGCCAGCAGCTTAGCGGTCATTATAGGCACAGATACGCAGTATTTT.

The chain carries TRBV30 and TRBJ1-3; possibly TRBD1 for D (6 bases). Deletions cut 4 bases from V and 8 bases from J, with 18 bases between. CDR3 size: 14 residues. Germline V CDR1 and CDR2: GTSNPN, SVGIG (reference sequence). In DNA form, the CDR3 reads TGTGCCTGGATCCCCTGGGGGGCGGGAGACACCATATATTTT. Protein product: CAWIPWGAGDTIYF.

This chain connects TRBV27 to TRBJ2-2, with 8 bases fitting TRBD1. CDR1 is MNHEY and CDR2 is SMNVEV in the germline V gene (reference sequence). This CDR3 spans 16 amino acids. The V and J ends lost 0 bases and 6 bases, in that order; junction bases with no gene match: 6. In DNA form, the CDR3 reads TGTGCCAGCAGTTTATCCGACAGGGGAGGACCCGGGGAGCTGTTTTTT. It codes for CASSLSDRGGPGELFF.

The J gene is TRBJ2-7, the V gene TRBV30, with 8 bases identical to TRBD1. The V gene's germline CDR1 is GTSNPN and CDR2 SVGIG (reference sequence). The V and J ends lost 7 bases and 2 bases, in that order; junction bases with no gene match: 7. This CDR3 has 13 residues. The CDR3 nucleotides are TGTGCCTACCGGGACAGGAAAACCTACGAGCAGTACTTC. Amino acid sequence: CAYRDRKTYEQYF. The whole variable domain, filled in from reference TRBV30 and TRBJ2-7, reads SQTIHQWPATLVQPVGSPLSLECTVEGTSNPNLYWYRQAAGRGLQLLFYSVGIGQISSEVPQNLSASRPQDRQFILSSKKLLLSDSGFYLCAYRDRKTYEQYFGPGTRLTVT.

This chain joins TRBV4-1 and TRBJ2-2; D might be TRBD2 (6 bases). CDR3 length: 16 residues. The germline gives CDR1 MGHRA, CDR2 YSYEKL. V was shortened by 5 bases and J by 1 base, with 14 bases between the two germline ends. CDR3 in DNA: TGCGCCAGCAGCGAGGGCGGGACGGGGAACACCGGGGAGCTGTTTTTT. It encodes CASSEGGTGNTGELFF.

This clone was seen a few times. This rearrangement joins TRBV6-6 to TRBJ2-7; TRBD1 matches 7 bases. V shed 6 bases, J shed 0 bases, and the junction held 2 bases outside the gene matches. CDR1 and CDR2 from the germline V gene are MNHNY and SVGAGI (reference sequence). The CDR3 contains 13 residues. The CDR3 sequence is CASRRDSSYEQYF. The DNA of the CDR3 is TGTGCCAGCAGGAGGGACAGCTCCTACGAGCAGTACTTC.

This chain uses TRBV5-1 with TRBJ2-5, with a weak D call TRBD1 (6 bases). The V end was cut by 0 bases, the J end by 5 bases, with 17 bases between. Germline V CDR1 and CDR2: SGHRS, YFSETQ. The CDR3 length is 16 residues. The CDR3: CASSLEAAGDGETQYF. DNA for the CDR3: TGCGCCAGCAGCTTGGAGGCGGCAGGGGACGGGGAGACCCAGTACTTC.

The chain carries TRBV5-1 and TRBJ2-2, with TRBD1 identical over 9 bases. Trimming removed 3 bases from V and 1 base from J; junction bases left unmatched: 4. Per the germline V gene, CDR1 is SGHRS and CDR2 is YFSETQ. This CDR3 is built from 16 residues. CDR3 sequence (DNA): TGCGCCAGCAGCTCGGGGGGACAGGGGAACACCGGGGAGCTGTTTTTT. Its protein product is CASSSGGQGNTGELFF. Based on the CDR3 plus reference TRBV5-1 and TRBJ2-2, the full variable domain is KAGVTQTPRYLIKTRGQQVTLSCSPISGHRSVSWYQQTPGQGLQFLFEYFSETQRNKGNFPGRFSGRQFSNSRSEMNVSTLELGDSALYLCASSSGGQGNTGELFFGEGSRLTVL.

The V and J genes are TRBV10-3 and TRBJ1-1; D not certain. Germline values: CDR1 ENHRY, CDR2 SYGVKD. V was shortened by 2 bases and J by 1 base, with 11 bases between the two germline ends. The CDR3 totals 15 residues. The CDR3 DNA reads TGTGCCATCAGTGAGGGCGAGGAGGGGAACACTGAAGCTTTCTTT. Translation: CAISEGEEGNTEAFF.

This clone has more than one count but fewer than ten. The rearrangement uses TRBV6-4 and TRBJ2-7; 9 nucleotides align to TRBD1. Germline CDR1 and CDR2: MRHNA and SNTAGT. The CDR3 has 17 amino acids. With 2 bases clipped from V and 7 bases from J, the junction kept 15 bases outside the gene matches. CDR3 protein: CASSDKDAGQGLVEQYF. CDR3 sequence (DNA): TGTGCCAGCAGTGACAAGGACGCGGGACAGGGTCTAGTGGAGCAGTACTTC.

V and J are TRBV13 and TRBJ2-1, with 11 positions matching TRBD2. The CDR3 is 14 residues long. The germline V gene has CDR1 PRHDT and CDR2 FYEKMQ (reference sequence). V trimming: 5 bases; J trimming: 6 bases; junction bases outside the gene matches: 3. CDR3 DNA: TGTGCCAGCAGCGGCGGGACTAGCGGCAATGAGCAGTTCTTC. Its translation is CASSGGTSGNEQFF.

The CDR3 spells CASSQSAGGADTQYF. CDR3 nucleotide sequence: TGTGCCAGCAGCCAGTCAGCGGGGGGGGCGGATACGCAGTATTTT. V and J are TRBV7-2 and TRBJ2-3; the match to TRBD2 covers 10 bases. The CDR3 sequence is 15 residues long. In germline, CDR1 is SGHTA, CDR2 FQGNSA. V trimming: 5 bases; J trimming: 6 bases; junction bases outside the gene matches: 8.

The chain combines TRBV15 with TRBJ1-1; D is perhaps TRBD1 (5 bases). The CDR3 is made up of 13 amino acids. The germline gives CDR1 LNHNV, CDR2 YYDKDF (reference sequence). The V gene lost 1 base and the J gene lost 5 bases, with 8 bases spanning the gap. The CDR3, as DNA: TGTGCCACCAGCAGAGGCGGGGGGACTGAAGCTTTCTTT. It codes for CATSRGGGTEAFF.

The V gene is TRBV5-4, the J gene TRBJ2-7, with D possibly TRBD2 on 5 matching bases. Germline V lookup: CDR1 SGHNT, CDR2 YYREEE (reference sequence). This CDR3 comprises 14 residues. Trimming took off 0 bases at V and 0 bases at J, with 7 bases between the two ends. The CDR3 DNA is TGTGCCAGCAGCTTGGACGAGGGCTCCTACGAGCAGTACTTC. Protein: CASSLDEGSYEQYF.

This clone was counted a few times. The rearrangement links TRBV28 to TRBJ2-5; TRBD1 aligns across 8 bases. The germline V gene encodes CDR1 MDHEN and CDR2 SYDVKM. The CDR3 length is 15 residues. The V gene end was trimmed by 6 bases and the J gene end by 5 bases; junction bases not matched to a gene: 11. The CDR3 bases are TGTGCCAGCAGCACGACAGGGGCCCAGAGGGAGACCCAGTACTTC. Amino acids: CASSTTGAQRETQYF.

CDR3 nucleotides: TGTGCCAGCAGCCGTAGCTCGGGACAGGGGCAATCAACTAATGAAAAACTGTTTTTT. Amino acids: CASSRSSGQGQSTNEKLFF. The gene calls are TRBV7-9 and TRBJ1-4, with 10 bases that match TRBD1. Germline values: CDR1 SEHNR, CDR2 FQNEAQ (reference sequence). The CDR3 is 19 amino acids. V shed 5 bases, J shed 0 bases, and the junction held 12 bases outside the gene matches.

The rearrangement uses TRBV5-1 and TRBJ2-2; no clear D. The ends were cut back, 4 bases at V and 6 bases at J, with 13 bases in the middle. CDR1 and CDR2 (germline): SGHRS, YFSETQ. This CDR3 is 14 amino acids long. The CDR3 reads CASSDVSSAGELFF. The CDR3 DNA sequence: TGCGCCAGCAGCGATGTTAGCTCGGCCGGGGAGCTGTTTTTT.

This clone was seen a handful of times. The V and J genes are TRBV6-5 and TRBJ2-7, with 8 bases that match TRBD1. The CDR3 has 14 amino acids. Germline V lookup: CDR1 MNHEY, CDR2 SVGAGI. The V segment lost 5 bases and the J segment 0 bases; nucleotides outside the gene matches: 3. The CDR3 DNA reads TGTGCCAGCAGTGCCGGGACAGGCTCCTACGAGCAGTACTTC. This encodes CASSAGTGSYEQYF.

V gene TRBV29-1 combines with J gene TRBJ2-5; D is undetermined. The CDR3 runs 12 residues. CDR1 and CDR2 (germline): SQVTM, ANQGSEA. Trimming took off 1 base at V and 4 bases at J, with 7 bases between the two ends. CDR3 in DNA: TGCAGCGTTGAAGCCGAGAGAGAGACCCAGTACTTC. This gives the protein CSVEAERETQYF.

This chain uses TRBV6-1 with TRBJ1-2, with D perhaps TRBD1 (5 bases). The germline V gene has CDR1 MNHNS and CDR2 SASEGT. Deletions cut 5 bases from V and 4 bases from J, with 8 bases between. The CDR3 is made up of 12 amino acids. The DNA for the CDR3 is TGTGCCAGCAGTTCCGACAGCTATGGCTACACCTTC. This translates into CASSSDSYGYTF.